Listed below are T cell receptor beta chains from one sample, sequenced in a study of blood T cell repertoires in COVID-19. Measured with immunoSEQ multiplex PCR; TCRdb has only the in-frame clones, and not every one. The table has tens of thousands of clones, 85% seen once. Sequenced material: peripheral blood. The source of these receptors is a man in his 60s with acute or convalescent COVID-19. Both conserved end residues are trimmed from each CDR3. A D gene is named only where the DNA matches it firmly.

>TRBV7-7|TRBD2
ASSAYSGESYEQY
>TRBV19|NA
ASSIPGRAYGYT
>TRBV4-3|TRBD1
ASSQDTVRDRGTEAF
>TRBV18|NA
ASSPLGGGKQDTQY
>TRBV9|NA
ASSAQTVSEQF
>TRBV5-1|NA
ASSGQAEAF
>TRBV21-1|NA
ASSKGQEAYGYT
>TRBV7-8|NA
ASSPPGASTTDTQY
>TRBV14|NA
ASSQARVAALNGYT
>TRBV11-2|TRBD1
ASSLVGDRVGYEQY
>TRBV3-1/TRBV3-2|TRBD2
ASSPLRGGGETQY
>TRBV5-6|NA
ASSYQGTNTGELF
>TRBV11-2|NA
ASSSRGWNSPLH
>TRBV10-1|TRBD2
ASKGLGDNEQF
>TRBV4-2|TRBD2
ASSQDGLAESKY
>TRBV11-2|TRBD1
ASSKTGVGETQY
>TRBV5-5|NA
ASSLNWVRGNTEAF
>TRBV6-6|TRBD2
ASSPRGAGAISYEQY
>TRBV11-3|NA
ASSPPGQGEDTQY
>TRBV28|NA
ASSFSGTSEKLF
>TRBV30|NA
AWRPASGVNQPQH
>TRBV30|NA
AWGDFYNEQF
>TRBV10-3|NA
AISERGIDEKLF
>TRBV9|NA
ASSVAANTGELF
>TRBV18|NA
ASSPPHIDTGELF
>TRBV18|TRBD2
ASSPRTSGSSYNEQF
>TRBV27|TRBD2
ASRLLAGGPRETQY
>TRBV18|TRBD2
ASSSAQAGGIYEQY
>TRBV5-1|NA
ASSLGANTEAF
>TRBV18|TRBD1
ASSPTGIVAQY
>TRBV27|TRBD1
ASSQTGGANEKLF
>TRBV9|NA
ASSPVGGQPQH
>TRBV7-2|NA
ASSLDRPYGYT
>TRBV5-1|TRBD2
ASSLNSGSPDTQY
>TRBV11-2|TRBD2
ASSLWSGTSGRYNEQF
>TRBV4-2|NA
ASSPRTASSYEQY